One and the same sample provided the 23 T cell receptor beta chains below, sequenced in a study of human T cells and chemical hapten exposure. The time point here: pre-sensitization, week 0. Treatment reported: therapeutic diphenylcyclopropenone sensitization with weekly scalp DPC. One entry per CDR3 protein, called by TCRdb with MiXCR from the RACE reads. The sample contains approximately 320,000 distinct CDR3 sequences, 5% to 6.5% of which appear only once. The source was whole blood, collected in connection with sensitization to the hapten diphenylcyclopropenone (DPC). The source is a woman younger than 35 with alopecia areata. Some clones in this sample may be carry-over from other donors' samples.

This sequence joins TRBV13 and TRBJ1-2; 9 bases agree with TRBD1. The CDR3 spans 18 residues. Germline V lookup: CDR1 PRHDT, CDR2 FYEKMQ (reference sequence). V shed 5 bases and J 5 bases; nucleotides not matched to a gene: 18. CDR3: CASSLNRDRVAQGYGYTF. The CDR3 DNA reads as TGTGCCAGCAGCCTAAACCGGGACAGGGTGGCCCAAGGGTATGGCTACACCTTC.

With respect to this clonotype: This may be a read error, as it is one base from a much larger clone. The chain carries TRBV5-4 and TRBJ2-1; 9 nucleotides agree with TRBD2. This CDR3 region has 14 residues. V gave up 4 bases and J gave up 5 bases; unmatched junction bases: 4. CDR1 SGHNT and CDR2 YYREEE come from the germline V gene (reference sequence). CDR3 sequence: CASSPTSGDNEQFF. In DNA form, the CDR3 reads TGTGCCAGCAGCCCGACTAGCGGAGACAATGAGCAGTTCTTC.

In this sample, this clonotype turned up many times. This chain joins TRBV6-2 or TRBV6-3 and TRBJ2-5; D remains unclear. The ends were cut back, 6 bases at V and 2 bases at J, with 13 bases in the middle. This CDR3 has 14 residues. Looked up from germline, CDR1 is MNHEY and CDR2 is SVGEGT. CDR3 loop: CASSRRLDQETQYF. CDR3 in DNA: TGTGCCAGCAGCCGACGACTGGATCAAGAGACCCAGTACTTC.

This clonotype was seen only a few times. This chain links TRBV11-2 with TRBJ1-1, with TRBD1 matching over 7 bases. Trimming removed 0 bases from V and 1 base from J; junction bases left unmatched: 2. Germline V gives CDR1 SGHAT, CDR2 FQNNGV. The CDR3 extends over 15 amino acids. CDR3 loop: CASSLDQGENTEAFF. The CDR3 coding sequence is TGTGCCAGCAGCTTAGATCAGGGGGAGAACACTGAAGCTTTCTTT.

This chain uses TRBV21-1 with TRBJ1-1; the D call of TRBD1 is as the table states it, not checked on the DNA. TRBV21-1 is a documented pseudogene. CDR3 length: 15 amino acids. CDR3: CASSKVRGSGTEAFF. CDR3 coding DNA: TGTGCCAGCAGCAAAGTTAGGGGTAGTGGCACTGAAGCTTTCTTT.

The V and J genes are TRBV5-4 and TRBJ2-5, with D unresolved. Germline loops: CDR1 SGHNT, CDR2 YYREEE (reference sequence). There are 17 residues in the CDR3. V was clipped by 3 bases and J by 1 base, with 19 bases between them. In DNA form, the CDR3 reads TGTGCCAGCAGCTCAACCTTAGGGCCAAGGAGCCAAGAGACCCAGTACTTC. Translating it yields CASSSTLGPRSQETQYF.

This clonotype was seen at least ten times. The rearrangement links TRBV5-1 to TRBJ2-6; maybe TRBD1 (6 bases). Trimming shortened V by 2 bases and J by 4 bases, and 13 bases separated the two germline ends. CDR1 and CDR2 (germline): SGHRS, YFSETQ. The CDR3 length is 16 residues. CDR3 region: CASSFSTGSGANVLTF. The CDR3 region has the DNA TGCGCCAGCAGCTTTTCTACAGGGAGCGGGGCCAACGTCCTGACTTTC.

The rearrangement uses TRBV5-1 and TRBJ2-1; D might be TRBD1 or TRBD2, each matching 5 bases. The germline V gene encodes CDR1 SGHRS and CDR2 YFSETQ. V was clipped by 0 bases and J by 9 bases, with 13 bases between them. This CDR3 is 14 amino acids long. The CDR3 spells CASSLGDRLSEQFF. The CDR3 DNA reads as TGCGCCAGCAGCTTGGGGGACCGGTTAAGTGAGCAGTTCTTC.

The genes are TRBV24-1 and TRBJ2-3; D is perhaps TRBD1 (6 bases). V dropped 9 bases and J dropped 2 bases, with 8 bases sitting between them. Per the germline V gene, CDR1 is KGHDR and CDR2 is SFDVKD. This CDR3 comprises 12 residues. The CDR3 is CATGGHTDTQYF. The CDR3 DNA sequence: TGTGCCACCGGGGGCCACACAGATACGCAGTATTTT.

Many counts were recorded for this clonotype. V gene TRBV7-2 combines with J gene TRBJ1-4, with TRBD1 identical over 7 bases. With V trimmed by 5 bases and J by 2 bases, 11 bases remained unmatched. Germline CDR1 SGHTA, CDR2 FQGNSA. This CDR3 region has 17 residues. The CDR3 region has the DNA TGTGCCAGCAGCCCAGGGGGGGCTCTGTCTACTAATGAAAAACTGTTTTTT. Protein product: CASSPGGALSTNEKLFF. Combining the CDR3 with reference TRBV7-2 and TRBJ1-4 gives the whole variable domain GAGVSQSPSNKVTEKGKDVELRCDPISGHTALYWYRQSLGQGLEFLIYFQGNSAPDKSGLPSDRFSAERTGGSVSTLTIQRTQQEDSAVYLCASSPGGALSTNEKLFFGSGTQLSVL.

About this clonotype itself: Since a much larger clone is just one base distant, this may be a read error. The chain links TRBV9 to TRBJ2-3; TRBD2 matches at 7 bases. Per the germline V gene, CDR1 is SGDLS and CDR2 is YYNGEE. V shed 4 bases, J shed 7 bases, and the junction held 9 bases outside the gene matches. CDR3 size: 14 residues. The CDR3 loop is CASSTWDYAYTQYF. The DNA of the CDR3 is TGTGCCAGCAGCACCTGGGACTACGCGTATACGCAGTATTTT.

This clonotype was seen repeatedly, ten times or more. The rearrangement uses TRBV6-2 or TRBV6-3 and TRBJ2-7; D is possibly TRBD2 (6 bases). CDR1 and CDR2 from the germline V gene are MNHEY and SVGEGT. There are 14 residues in the CDR3. Deletions cut 6 bases from V and 3 bases from J, with 15 bases between. Here the CDR3 DNA reads TGTGCCAGCAGACACGGTGGAGGGGTCTACGAGCAGTACTTC. It yields the protein CASRHGGGVYEQYF.

This clonotype was seen repeatedly, ten times or more. The chain employs TRBV7-9 and TRBJ2-3, with TRBD2 matching 8 bases. The CDR3 is made up of 18 amino acids. V shed 5 bases, J shed 6 bases, and the junction held 19 bases outside the gene matches. Germline V lookup: CDR1 SEHNR, CDR2 FQNEAQ (reference sequence). CDR3 residues: CASSAKLRLAGGGDTQYF. In DNA form, the CDR3 reads TGTGCCAGCAGCGCTAAGCTCCGGCTAGCGGGCGGCGGGGATACGCAGTATTTT.

This clonotype was observed a handful of times. The gene calls are TRBV27 and TRBJ1-1; no definite D call. V lost 5 bases to trimming and J lost 4 bases, with 17 bases between them. The CDR3 consists of 15 residues. Germline V lookup: CDR1 MNHEY, CDR2 SMNVEV (reference sequence). The CDR3 DNA reads as TGTGCCAGCAGTGGTAGACTGCCGGTGAGCACTGAAGCTTTCTTT. Its protein product is CASSGRLPVSTEAFF.

This clonotype was counted ten times or more. This chain connects TRBV3-1 to TRBJ1-5; D may be TRBD1 (6 bases). The CDR3 length is 14 residues. Trimming shortened V by 5 bases and J by 6 bases, and 14 bases separated the two germline ends. Looked up from germline, CDR1 is LGHDT and CDR2 is YNNKEL (reference sequence). This chain's CDR3 is CASSFGQSGQPQHF. In DNA form, the CDR3 reads TGTGCCAGCAGCTTTGGACAGTCGGGTCAGCCCCAGCATTTT. Filled out from reference TRBV3-1 and TRBJ1-5, the complete variable domain reads DTAVSQTPKYLVTQMGNDKSIKCEQNLGHDTMYWYKQDSKKFLKIMFSYNNKELIINETVPNRFSPKSPDKAHLNLHINSLELGDSAVYFCASSFGQSGQPQHFGDGTRLSIL.

The rearrangement uses TRBV12-3 or TRBV12-4 and TRBJ2-7; D unresolved. This CDR3 has 15 amino acids. V lost 6 bases and J 2 bases, leaving 17 bases between the germline ends. The CDR3: CASSTERGMTYEQYF. DNA of the CDR3: TGTGCCAGCAGCACAGAACGTGGCATGACCTACGAGCAGTACTTC.

The table lists this clonotype with a few counts. The DNA for the CDR3 is TGTGCCAGCAGTCACCCCCGAGCGACCAGAGAGAGCAAGGGACTAGCGACCCAAGAGACCCAGTACTTC. This sequence encodes CASSHPRATRESKGLATQETQYF. The chain combines TRBV2 with TRBJ2-5; TRBD2 matches 10 bases. V lost 5 bases to trimming and J lost 1 base; unmatched junction nucleotides: 28. Germline V CDR1 and CDR2: SNHLY, FYNNEI. The CDR3 contains 23 residues.

The chain couples TRBV20-1 to TRBJ1-6, with unresolved D. The ends were cut back, 2 bases at V and 0 bases at J, with 11 bases in the middle. This CDR3 comprises 16 residues. The V gene's germline CDR1 is DFQATT and CDR2 SNEGSKA (reference sequence). In DNA, the CDR3 is TGCAGTGCTAGACAGATCATTAGCTCCTATAATTCACCCCTCCACTTT. It encodes CSARQIISSYNSPLHF.

The gene calls are TRBV5-1 and TRBJ2-6; D not certain. V was shortened by 4 bases and J by 2 bases, with 7 bases between the two germline ends. Germline assignment: CDR1 SGHRS and CDR2 YFSETQ. The CDR3 consists of 14 residues. The CDR3 is CASSPNTGANVLTF. The CDR3 DNA is TGCGCCAGCAGCCCTAACACTGGGGCCAACGTCCTGACTTTC.

The sample holds many counts of this clonotype. The CDR3 bases are TGCAGCGCCCCGACAGTAACGAACACCGGGGAGCTGTTTTTT. Encoded protein: CSAPTVTNTGELFF. The rearrangement links TRBV29-1 to TRBJ2-2; D perhaps matches TRBD1 (5 bases). The CDR3 has 14 amino acids. V was pared by 7 bases and J by 0 bases, with 12 bases between. Germline V gene data show CDR1 as SQVTM and CDR2 as ANQGSEA.

This clonotype showed up just a few times. V gene TRBV5-1 combines with J gene TRBJ2-7; no firm D call. Trimming shortened V by 0 bases and J by 0 bases, and 7 bases separated the two germline ends. The CDR3 length is 14 residues. CDR1 and CDR2 (germline): SGHRS, YFSETQ. The DNA for the CDR3 is TGCGCCAGCAGCTTGGCCAGGCACTCCTACGAGCAGTACTTC. It codes for CASSLARHSYEQYF.

This clonotype was detected ten times or more. The chain joins TRBV3-1 to TRBJ1-1; no definite D call. The CDR3 sequence is 16 residues long. V was clipped by 5 bases and J by 2 bases, with 18 bases between them. Germline V CDR1 and CDR2: LGHDT, YNNKEL (reference sequence). CDR3 region: CASSFNTKDVNTEAFF. As DNA, the CDR3 is TGTGCCAGCAGCTTCAATACTAAGGACGTTAACACTGAAGCTTTCTTT.

This clonotype was seen many times. This chain links TRBV5-6 with TRBJ2-1, with D possibly TRBD2 on 7 matching bases. This CDR3 comprises 15 residues. Germline V lookup: CDR1 SGHDT, CDR2 YYEEEE. Trimming took off 3 bases at V and 8 bases at J, with 18 bases between the two ends. The CDR3 loop reads CASSSWSGGLDEQFF. In nucleotides, the CDR3 is TGTGCCAGCAGCTCCTGGTCGGGGGGCCTCGATGAGCAGTTCTTC.